The entry that follows covers one T cell receptor beta chain sequence. This clonotype was recorded at least ten times. Its antigen specificity is not known. No per-base quality is available; no much larger clone lies one base away. Ends trimmed: V by 5 bases, J by 6 bases; bases unmatched to a gene: 15. The CDR3 contains 18 residues, cysteine and phenylalanine counted. Only the CDR3 part of the read is kept: 54 bases, read in frame from the first base. Per the germline V gene, SGHAT is the CDR1 and FQNNGV is the CDR2. The sample belongs to a study of breast tumors, draining lymph nodes, adjacent tissues (dated by TCRdb to about 2016). Describing the broader study: In breast cancer patients, the study compared the TCR beta repertoires of tumor, adjacent nontumor tissue and axillary lymph nodes. In human breast cancer, the study set out to evaluate how tumor, surrounding tissue and draining lymph node repertoires relate to one another and whether T cells may move between these sites. The full study reports these points: Tumor T-cell repertoires showed less diversity than lymph node repertoires and more diversity than nontumor tissue repertoires, and tumor T-cell repertoires showed preferential V and J gene usage. Rather than being directly demonstrated, the conclusion that tumor T cells originate in lymph nodes was presented as consistent with a hypothesis. The data were considered consistent with the idea that most tumor T cells come from the lymph node and then expand in tumor tissue. Tumor and nontumor tissue repertoires were significantly more similar in luminal-like than in basal-like breast cancer.

The adjacent samples were made up of nontumor breast tissue around the tumor. Sequenced using an Illumina HiSeq 2000. Multiplex PCR amplification was used to generate the TCR beta chain libraries. High-throughput sequencing was used to analyze the amplified TCR beta chain products. TCRdb handled the public reads itself, with Q25 trimming in fastp and clone calling in MiXCR, and kept productive beta chains. Entries are consolidated by CDR3 protein sequence, retaining the most common genes and DNA. The sample profile shows about 15,000 distinct CDR3 sequences; roughly 50% of them were found once. Jointly, the top ten make up 25% to 35% of the sample.

The rearrangement combines TRBV11-2 with TRBJ2-3, and TRBD2 aligns with 12 junction nucleotides. The TCR comes from a female donor with breast cancer. Some clones in this sample may be carry-over from other donors' samples. Sequencing used tumor-adjacent breast tissue. The CDR3 reads as follows: CASSQPLAGGRLLDTQYF. The DNA sequence is as follows: TGTGCCAGCAGCCAACCACTAGCGGGGGGCCGACTCTTGGATACGCAGTATTTT.